The entry below gives a single T cell receptor beta chain sequence along with its context. Antigen unknown. The sample belongs to a study of T cells in tumors after PD-1 blockade. As for the study in general: Mean per blood sample: 113,528 templates (about 24,679-260,000), roughly 34,000 unique clonotypes.

Here immunoSEQ multiplex PCR was the method, and the copy in TCRdb shows in-frame clones only, minus some. Altogether around 35,000 clones are present, around 73% being singletons, with the ten largest covering about two fifths. Germline assignment: CDR1 LGHDT and CDR2 YNNKEL (reference sequence). The CDR3 is 15 amino acids. Trimming removed 4 bases from V and 2 bases from J; junction bases left unmatched: 7. Study-wide results and limits: Some novel exhausted tumor clones appeared in pre-treatment blood, suggesting peripheral recruitment.

Sample: PBMCs, taken after anti-PD-1 treatment. The chain links TRBV3-1 (or the pseudogene TRBV3-2) to TRBJ2-7; 8 positions agree with TRBD1. The receptor was isolated from a human donor with basal cell carcinoma. In DNA form, the CDR3 reads TGTGCCAGCAGCCTCAGGCGACAGGGGCCCTACGAGCAGTACTTC. This encodes CASSLRRQGPYEQYF.